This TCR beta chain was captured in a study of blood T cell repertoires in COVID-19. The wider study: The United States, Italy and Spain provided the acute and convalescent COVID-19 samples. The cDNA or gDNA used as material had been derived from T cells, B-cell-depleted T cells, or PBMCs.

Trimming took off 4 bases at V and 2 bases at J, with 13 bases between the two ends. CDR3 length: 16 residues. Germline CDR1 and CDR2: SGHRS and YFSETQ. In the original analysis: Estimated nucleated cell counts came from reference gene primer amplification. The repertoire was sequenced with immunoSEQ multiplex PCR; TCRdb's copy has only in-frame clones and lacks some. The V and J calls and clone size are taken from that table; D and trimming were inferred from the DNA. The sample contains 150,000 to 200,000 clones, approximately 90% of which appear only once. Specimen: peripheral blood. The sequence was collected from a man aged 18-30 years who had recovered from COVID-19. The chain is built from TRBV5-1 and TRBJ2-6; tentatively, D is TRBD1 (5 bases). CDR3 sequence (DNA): TGCGCCAGCAGCGTTACAGGTACGCCTGGGGCCAACGTCCTGACTTTC. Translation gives CASSVTGTPGANVLTF.